The next 14 T cell receptor beta chains were all read from a single sample in a study of blood T cell repertoires in COVID-19. The assay was immunoSEQ multiplex PCR, and TCRdb's table has in-frame clones only and misses some. The sample includes about 270,000 clones, around nine tenths of them seen just once. Material for sequencing was peripheral blood. All receptors derive from a middle-aged man with active or convalescent COVID-19.

The genes are TRBV5-1 and TRBJ2-1; 11 positions match TRBD2. Germline trimming cut 4 bases from V and 4 bases from J; bases unmatched to any gene: 10. CDR1 and CDR2 (germline): SGHRS, YFSETQ. CDR3 length: 17 residues. The CDR3 DNA sequence: TGCGCCAGCAGCCTGGTTAGCGGGACTAGCGGTTACAATGAGCAGTTCTTC. Its translation is CASSLVSGTSGYNEQFF. Filled out from reference TRBV5-1 and TRBJ2-1, the complete variable domain reads KAGVTQTPRYLIKTRGQQVTLSCSPISGHRSVSWYQQTPGQGLQFLFEYFSETQRNKGNFPGRFSGRQFSNSRSEMNVSTLELGDSALYLCASSLVSGTSGYNEQFFGPGTRLTVL.

CDR3 in amino acids: CASSLRQGNNEKLFF. As DNA, the CDR3 is TGTGCCAGCAGTTTGCGCCAGGGGAATAATGAAAAACTGTTTTTT. The chain has TRBV27 and TRBJ1-4; a weak D match, TRBD1 (6 bases). Trimming left V 3 bases short and J 4 bases short, with 12 bases between. This CDR3 has 15 residues. Germline V gene lookup returns CDR1 MNHEY and CDR2 SMNVEV (reference sequence).

The chain links TRBV29-1 to TRBJ1-5; 9 bases agree with TRBD1. The length of the CDR3 is 13 residues. Germline V CDR1 and CDR2: SQVTM, ANQGSEA. The V and J ends lost 4 bases and 10 bases, in that order; junction bases with no gene match: 8. This chain's CDR3 is CSVARDRDRPQHF. The CDR3 DNA sequence: TGCAGCGTTGCCCGGGACAGGGACAGACCCCAGCATTTT.

The chain links TRBV18 to TRBJ1-2, with D perhaps matching TRBD1 (5 bases). Trimming left V 6 bases short and J 6 bases short, with 8 bases between. CDR1 and CDR2 from the germline V gene are KGHSH and LQKENI. The CDR3 contains 11 residues. The CDR3 bases are TGTGCCAGCTCCCCGGGGGATGGCTACACCTTC. Translating gives CASSPGDGYTF.

This chain links TRBV19 with TRBJ2-7; 14 bases line up with TRBD2. The CDR3 is 17 amino acids. CDR1 and CDR2 from the germline V gene are LNHDA and SQIVND (reference sequence). V was pared by 4 bases and J by 6 bases, with 11 bases of the junction left unmatched. The CDR3 region has the DNA TGTGCCAGTAGTAGGGGGACTAGCGGGAGAGGACGGGGCGAGCAGTACTTC. Translated, it gives CASSRGTSGRGRGEQYF.

This sequence joins TRBV3-1 (or the pseudogene TRBV3-2) and TRBJ2-3, with 12 positions matching TRBD2. CDR3 length: 16 amino acids. CDR1 and CDR2 from the germline V gene are LGHDT and YNNKEL (reference sequence). The ends lost 0 bases at V and 5 bases at J; junction bases unmatched: 3. The CDR3 DNA reads TGTGCCAGCAGCCAAGATAGGGGACTAGCGGGAGATACGCAGTATTTT. Translated: CASSQDRGLAGDTQYF.

As DNA, the CDR3 is TGTGCCACCAGTGATTCGAGACAGGGGGGCGACACTGAAGCTTTCTTT. Translated, it gives CATSDSRQGGDTEAFF. The J gene is TRBJ1-1, the V gene TRBV24-1, with 9 bases identical to TRBD1. After removal of 2 bases from V and 3 bases from J, the junction contained 6 bases not matched to a gene. Per the germline V gene, CDR1 is KGHDR and CDR2 is SFDVKD. The length of the CDR3 is 16 residues.

This clone was seen more than once but under ten times. This chain connects TRBV7-3 to TRBJ2-3, with D perhaps TRBD2 (5 bases). The CDR3 is 14 amino acids. Germline CDR1 is SGHTA and CDR2 is FQGTGA. V was pared by 2 bases and J by 1 base, with 7 bases between. For the CDR3, the DNA is TGTGCCAGCAGCTTAGCCGGGGGCACAGATACGCAGTATTTT. This translates into CASSLAGGTDTQYF.

The chain employs TRBV11-2 and TRBJ1-4; 8 bases are a match to TRBD1. The J segment lost 8 bases and the V segment lost 5 bases, leaving 10 bases of the junction unmatched. The germline V gene has CDR1 SGHAT and CDR2 FQNNGV. This CDR3 region has 15 residues. CDR3 loop: CASSQDRAEREKLFF. The CDR3, as DNA: TGTGCCAGCAGCCAGGACAGGGCGGAACGAGAAAAACTGTTTTTT.

The rearrangement uses TRBV2 and TRBJ2-7, with D uncertain. Trimming took off 4 bases at V and 6 bases at J, with 7 bases between the two ends. Germline values: CDR1 SNHLY, CDR2 FYNNEI. The CDR3 spans 11 residues. The CDR3 nucleotides are TGTGCCAGCAGTGTCCCCAGCGAGCAGTACTTC. This sequence encodes CASSVPSEQYF.

This clone was observed a handful of times. V and J are TRBV29-1 and TRBJ1-2, with 10 bases that match TRBD1. J was trimmed by 8 bases and V by 7 bases; bases with no gene match: 13. CDR3 size: 14 residues. Germline loops: CDR1 SQVTM, CDR2 ANQGSEA. The CDR3 region is CSARPGQGQGGYTF. Written as DNA, the CDR3 is TGCAGCGCCCGTCCGGGACAGGGGCAAGGAGGCTACACCTTC.

The chain combines TRBV5-6 with TRBJ2-5; 8 nucleotides match TRBD2. Germline trimming cut 4 bases from V and 5 bases from J; bases unmatched to any gene: 7. CDR3 length: 14 residues. CDR1 and CDR2 from the germline V gene are SGHDT and YYEEEE. The chain's CDR3 is CASSLAGGWETQYF. The CDR3 coding sequence is TGTGCCAGCAGCCTGGCGGGGGGCTGGGAGACCCAGTACTTC.

This chain joins TRBV28 and TRBJ2-2; D possibly corresponds to TRBD1 (5 bases). The V end lost 4 bases, the J end lost 2 bases, and 14 bases lay between the germline ends. Germline V gives CDR1 MDHEN, CDR2 SYDVKM. The CDR3 length is 16 residues. The CDR3 sequence: CASSSAAGANTGELFF. For the CDR3, the DNA is TGTGCCAGCAGTTCCGCCGCTGGGGCTAACACCGGGGAGCTGTTTTTT.

The chain uses TRBV12-5 and TRBJ2-2, with no clear D. The V gene's germline CDR1 is LGHNT and CDR2 FRNRAP. The V and J ends lost 3 bases and 4 bases respectively, with 6 bases between them. CDR3 length: 13 amino acids. The CDR3 DNA reads TGTGCTAGTGGTTTCCGAGTCACCGGGGAGCTGTTTTTT. This encodes CASGFRVTGELFF. Drawing the rest from reference TRBV12-5 and TRBJ2-2, the complete variable domain is DARVTQTPRHKVTEMGQEVTMRCQPILGHNTVFWYRQTMMQGLELLAYFRNRAPLDDSGMPKDRFSAEMPDATLATLKIQPSEPRDSAVYFCASGFRVTGELFFGEGSRLTVL.